The present entry profiles one T cell receptor beta chain with its context. What it binds is unknown. This specimen belongs to a study of T cell responses to AZD1222 COVID-19 vaccine. Study-level findings and limits: After two AZD1222 doses, spike-specific TCR breadth and depth rose versus day 0. Donor demographics were predominantly white British with a female majority; clonal diversity may be underestimated. Only a handful of AZD1222 recipients were seropositive at baseline.

The table came from immunoSEQ multiplex PCR; TCRdb's copy has only in-frame clones and leaves some out. The table records approximately 100,000 clones, less than 95% of them present only once. This sequence originates from an adult in good health. Source: peripheral blood, taken on day 0 of AZD1222 vaccination.

The CDR3, as DNA: TGTGCCAGCAGCCCCGACAGAAATCAGCCCCAGCATTTT. Its translation is CASSPDRNQPQHF. This sequence joins TRBV6-5 and TRBJ1-5; weak D call: TRBD1 (5 bases). The V and J ends lost 6 bases and 4 bases respectively, with 10 bases between them. The CDR3 is 13 amino acids. The germline V gene has CDR1 MNHEY and CDR2 SVGAGI.